The text below deals with one TCR beta chain. One end of the junction fails to match germline, which may point to a read error. The source of the sample is a study of kidney transplant recipient with SARS-CoV-2 infection. MiXCR was run by TCRdb on the reads, yielding one entry per CDR3 protein. The repertoire holds roughly 230,000 distinct CDR3 sequences, with about 28% as singletons. This CDR3 has 18 amino acids. The germline V gene has CDR1 LNHDA and CDR2 SQIVND (reference sequence). The gene calls are TRBV19 and TRBJ2-3; 13 bases align to TRBD2. This receptor was taken from a young adult male patient who had COVID-19 and was a kidney transplant recipient. Some T cells could come from the graft donor. The specimen comprised a blood sample, sampled at baseline and around day 120 from a kidney transplant recipient. CDR3 in DNA: TGTGCCAGTAGTGGGGGGACTAGCGGGGCCCCTAGCACAGATACGCGGTATTTT. Translation gives CASSGGTSGAPSTDTRYF.